The T cell receptor beta chain described here comes from a study of metastatic and nonmetastatic thyroid tumors. Study as a whole: Repertoires of blood and of tissue (tumor or nodule) from malignant and benign thyroid patients were compared.

As for this clone: No antigen is known for it.

Methods used by the authors: It was from CDR3 differences across clinicopathological groups that a distant-metastasis classifier for papillary thyroid cancer was built. TCRdb re-processed the PCR reads through MiXCR. TCRdb, not the authors, supplied the V and J calls. Here the sample spans just over 20,000 clones, roughly 36% being singletons. All patients were treatment-naive before thyroid surgery. Regarding the study as a whole: For both blood and tumor, malignant thyroid tumors reportedly showed significantly higher TCR beta diversity than benign nodules did.

The sequenced sample was tumor tissue. This TCR derives from a female donor with papillary thyroid cancer or a benign thyroid nodule (not recorded which). Some clones in this sample may be carry-over from other donors' samples.

This CDR3 is CASRGGNPTDTQYF. CDR3 nucleotides: TGTGCCAGCAGGGGCGGAAACCCCACAGATACGCAGTATTTT. The chain combines TRBV6-2 or TRBV6-3 with TRBJ2-3; no firm D call. The CDR3 runs 14 residues. The V gene lost 6 bases and the J gene lost 2 bases, with 12 bases spanning the gap. Germline loops: CDR1 MNHEY, CDR2 SVGEGT.